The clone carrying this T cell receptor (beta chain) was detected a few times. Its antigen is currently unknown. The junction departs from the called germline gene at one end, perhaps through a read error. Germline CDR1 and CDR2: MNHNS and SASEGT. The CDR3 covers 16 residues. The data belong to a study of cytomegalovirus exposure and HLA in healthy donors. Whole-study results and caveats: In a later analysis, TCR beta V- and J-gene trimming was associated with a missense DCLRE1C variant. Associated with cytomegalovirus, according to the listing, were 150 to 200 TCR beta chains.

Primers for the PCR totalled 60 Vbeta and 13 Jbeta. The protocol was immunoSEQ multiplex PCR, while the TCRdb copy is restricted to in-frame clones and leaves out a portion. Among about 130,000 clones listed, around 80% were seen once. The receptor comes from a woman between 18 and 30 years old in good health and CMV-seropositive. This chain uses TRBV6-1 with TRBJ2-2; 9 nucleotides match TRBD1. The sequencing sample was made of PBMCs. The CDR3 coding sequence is TGTGCCAACAGTGAAACGGGGACAGGGTACTCCGGGGAGCTGTTTTTT. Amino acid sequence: CANSETGTGYSGELFF.